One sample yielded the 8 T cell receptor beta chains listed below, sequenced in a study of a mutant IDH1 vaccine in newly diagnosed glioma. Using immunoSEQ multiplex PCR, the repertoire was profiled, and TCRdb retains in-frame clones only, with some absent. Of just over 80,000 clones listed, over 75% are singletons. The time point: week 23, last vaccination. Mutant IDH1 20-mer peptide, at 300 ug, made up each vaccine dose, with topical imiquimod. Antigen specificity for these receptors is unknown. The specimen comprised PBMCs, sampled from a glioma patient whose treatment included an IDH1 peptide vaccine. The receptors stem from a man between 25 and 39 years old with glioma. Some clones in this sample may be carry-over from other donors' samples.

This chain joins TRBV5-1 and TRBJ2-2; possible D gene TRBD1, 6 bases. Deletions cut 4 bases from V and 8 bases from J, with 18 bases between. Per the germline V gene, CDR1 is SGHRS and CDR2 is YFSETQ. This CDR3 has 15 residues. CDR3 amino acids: CASSKPGQSRGELFF. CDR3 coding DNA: TGCGCCAGCAGCAAACCGGGACAATCCCGAGGGGAGCTGTTTTTT.

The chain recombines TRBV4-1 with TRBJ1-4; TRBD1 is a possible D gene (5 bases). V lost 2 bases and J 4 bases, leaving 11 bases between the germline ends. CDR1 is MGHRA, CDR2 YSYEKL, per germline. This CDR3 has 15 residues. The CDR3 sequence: CASSQLGTGNEKLFF. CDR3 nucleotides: TGCGCCAGCAGCCAACTCGGGACGGGTAATGAAAAACTGTTTTTT.

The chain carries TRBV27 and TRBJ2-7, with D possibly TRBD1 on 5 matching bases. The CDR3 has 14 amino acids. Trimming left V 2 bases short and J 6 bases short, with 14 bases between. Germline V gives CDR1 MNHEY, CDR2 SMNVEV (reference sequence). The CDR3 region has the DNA TGTGCCAGCAGTTTAGAATACAGGCTCGGCGAGCAGTACTTC. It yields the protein CASSLEYRLGEQYF.

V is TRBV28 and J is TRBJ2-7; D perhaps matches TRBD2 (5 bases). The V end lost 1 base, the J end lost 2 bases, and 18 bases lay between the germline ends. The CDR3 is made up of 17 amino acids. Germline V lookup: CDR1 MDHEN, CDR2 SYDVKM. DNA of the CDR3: TGTGCCAGCAGTTTATTTTCCTGGGGAGTTCTGACCTACGAGCAGTACTTC. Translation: CASSLFSWGVLTYEQYF.

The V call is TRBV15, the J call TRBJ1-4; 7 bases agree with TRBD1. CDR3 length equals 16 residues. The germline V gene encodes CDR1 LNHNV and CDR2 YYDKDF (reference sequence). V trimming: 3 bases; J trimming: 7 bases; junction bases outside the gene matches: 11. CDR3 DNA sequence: TGTGCCACCAGCAGCAGACAGGGAGGGTTGGGTGAAAAACTGTTTTTT. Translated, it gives CATSSRQGGLGEKLFF.

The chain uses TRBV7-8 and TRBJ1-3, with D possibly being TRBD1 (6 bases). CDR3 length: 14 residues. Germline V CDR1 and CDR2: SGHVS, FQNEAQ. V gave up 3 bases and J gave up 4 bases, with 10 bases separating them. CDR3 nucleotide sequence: TGTGCCAGCAGCTTGGACAGTGGAGGAAACACCATATATTTT. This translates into CASSLDSGGNTIYF.

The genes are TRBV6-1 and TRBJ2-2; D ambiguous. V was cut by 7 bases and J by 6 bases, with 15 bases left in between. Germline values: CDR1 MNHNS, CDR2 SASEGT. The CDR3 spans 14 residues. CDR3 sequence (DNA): TGTGCCAGCATGGGGTTGTCCTTATCCGGGGAGCTGTTTTTT. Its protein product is CASMGLSLSGELFF.

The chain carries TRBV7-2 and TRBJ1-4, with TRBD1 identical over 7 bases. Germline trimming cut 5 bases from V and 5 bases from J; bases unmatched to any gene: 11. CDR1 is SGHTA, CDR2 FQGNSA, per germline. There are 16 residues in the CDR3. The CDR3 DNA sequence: TGTGCCAGCAGCCCGAGAGGGGGCAGTTCGAATGAAAAACTGTTTTTT. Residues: CASSPRGGSSNEKLFF. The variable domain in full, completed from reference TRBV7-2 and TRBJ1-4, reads GAGVSQSPSNKVTEKGKDVELRCDPISGHTALYWYRQSLGQGLEFLIYFQGNSAPDKSGLPSDRFSAERTGGSVSTLTIQRTQQEDSAVYLCASSPRGGSSNEKLFFGSGTQLSVL.